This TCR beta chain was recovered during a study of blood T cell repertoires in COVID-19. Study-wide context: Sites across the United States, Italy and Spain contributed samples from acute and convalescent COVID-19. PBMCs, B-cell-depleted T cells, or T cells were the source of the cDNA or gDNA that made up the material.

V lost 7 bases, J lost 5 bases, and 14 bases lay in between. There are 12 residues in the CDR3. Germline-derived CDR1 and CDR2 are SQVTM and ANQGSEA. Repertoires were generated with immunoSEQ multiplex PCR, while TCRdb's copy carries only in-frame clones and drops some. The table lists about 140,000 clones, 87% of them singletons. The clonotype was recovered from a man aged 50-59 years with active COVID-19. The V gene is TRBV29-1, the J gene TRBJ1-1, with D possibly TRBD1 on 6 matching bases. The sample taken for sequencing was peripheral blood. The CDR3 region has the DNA TGCAGCGCGATGGAGGGGGGGACTGAAGCTTTCTTT. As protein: CSAMEGGTEAFF.